The following is a T cell receptor beta chain sequence with its context. Its antigen is still unknown. The CDR3 length is 16 residues. From germline, CDR1 is SGHVS and CDR2 FQNEAQ. The V and J ends lost 4 bases and 2 bases respectively, with 15 bases between them. Data came from immunoSEQ multiplex PCR; TCRdb stores just in-frame clones and leaves some out. This repertoire shows fewer than 10,000 clones, around 90% found once; its top ten account for roughly four fifths. This entry comes from a study of STAT3 mutations in large granular lymphocyte leukemia. Overall study: Immunosuppressive therapy was given to more than half of T-LGLL patients. Study outcomes and limitations: Suggested: STAT3 mutation was not the ancestral event for these clonal expansions. At least one immunodominant TCR beta clonotype appeared in every T-cell large granular lymphocyte leukemia patient. TCR clonotype switching after therapy occurred in about 30% of the 18 patients. Clonal expansion was inferred from other time points because no sample existed at each clone's first appearance.

This chain connects TRBV7-8 to TRBJ1-3; weak D call: TRBD1 (6 bases). The sequence was collected from a man older than 75 with T-cell large granular lymphocyte leukemia. Some clones in this sample may be carry-over from other donors' samples. The sequencing input was peripheral blood mononuclear cells. As DNA, the CDR3 is TGTGCCAGCAGCTCCGTCAGGGGATCTGCTGGAAACACCATATATTTT. The encoded protein is CASSSVRGSAGNTIYF.